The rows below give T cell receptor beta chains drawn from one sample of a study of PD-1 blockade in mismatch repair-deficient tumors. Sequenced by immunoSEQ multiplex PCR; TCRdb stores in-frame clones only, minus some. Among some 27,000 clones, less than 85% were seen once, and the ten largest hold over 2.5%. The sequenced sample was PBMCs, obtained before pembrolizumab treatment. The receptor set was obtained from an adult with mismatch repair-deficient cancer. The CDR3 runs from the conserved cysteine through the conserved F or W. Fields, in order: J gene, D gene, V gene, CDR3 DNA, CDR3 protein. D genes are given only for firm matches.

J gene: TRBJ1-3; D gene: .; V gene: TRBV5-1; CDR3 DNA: TGCGCCAGCAGCATTGACAGGTCCAGGTTCACCATATATTTT; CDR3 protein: CASSIDRSRFTIYF
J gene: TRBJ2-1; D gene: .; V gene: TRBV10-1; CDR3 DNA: TGCGCCAGCAGTGGTGCGGCCAGCAACTACAATGAGCAGTTCTTC; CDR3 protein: CASSGAASNYNEQFF
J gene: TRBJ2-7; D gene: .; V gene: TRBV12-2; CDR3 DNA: TGTGCAAGTCGCCCCGATCGCATTGAGGGGGCAGACTTC; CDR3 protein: CASRPDRIEGADF
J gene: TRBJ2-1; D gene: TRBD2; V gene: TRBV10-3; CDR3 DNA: TGTGCCATCAGTGAACTGGGGACTAGCGGTTTCTACAATGAGCAGTTCTTC; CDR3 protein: CAISELGTSGFYNEQFF
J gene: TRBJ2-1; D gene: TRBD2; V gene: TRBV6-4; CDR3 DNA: TGTGCCAGCAGCCTACTAGCGGGAGCCAGCAATGAGCAGTTCTTC; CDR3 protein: CASSLLAGASNEQFF
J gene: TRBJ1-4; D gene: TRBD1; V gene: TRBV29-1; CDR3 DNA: TGCAGCGTCCAAATACAGGGGGGTGAAAAACTGTTTTTT; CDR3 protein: CSVQIQGGEKLFF
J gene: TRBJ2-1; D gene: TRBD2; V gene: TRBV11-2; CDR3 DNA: TGTGCCAGCAGCTTATGGCTAGCGGTCCCCTACAATGAGCAGTTCTTC; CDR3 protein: CASSLWLAVPYNEQFF
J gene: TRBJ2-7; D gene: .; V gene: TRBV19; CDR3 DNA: TGTGCCAGTAGTCCGAGCGGGTTCCACTACGAGCAGTACTTC; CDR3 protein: CASSPSGFHYEQYF
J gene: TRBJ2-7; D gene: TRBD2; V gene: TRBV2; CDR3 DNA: TGTGCCGGAGGACTAGCGGGAGTAGGAGAGCAGTACTTC; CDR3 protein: CAGGLAGVGEQYF
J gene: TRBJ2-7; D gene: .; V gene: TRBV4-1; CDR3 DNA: TGCGCCAGCAGCCAAGAAACCTCCTCTAGCGGACAGCGGAGCTCCTACGAGCAGTACTTC; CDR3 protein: CASSQETSSSGQRSSYEQYF
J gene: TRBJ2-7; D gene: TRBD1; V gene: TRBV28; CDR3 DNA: TGTGCCTCCGTCGGGACAGAGGGATACGAGCAGTACTTC; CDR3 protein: CASVGTEGYEQYF
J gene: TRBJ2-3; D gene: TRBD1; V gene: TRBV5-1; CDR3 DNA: TGCGCCAGCAGCCCCGGGACAGGGGGTGGGGATACGCAGTATTTT; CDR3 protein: CASSPGTGGGDTQYF